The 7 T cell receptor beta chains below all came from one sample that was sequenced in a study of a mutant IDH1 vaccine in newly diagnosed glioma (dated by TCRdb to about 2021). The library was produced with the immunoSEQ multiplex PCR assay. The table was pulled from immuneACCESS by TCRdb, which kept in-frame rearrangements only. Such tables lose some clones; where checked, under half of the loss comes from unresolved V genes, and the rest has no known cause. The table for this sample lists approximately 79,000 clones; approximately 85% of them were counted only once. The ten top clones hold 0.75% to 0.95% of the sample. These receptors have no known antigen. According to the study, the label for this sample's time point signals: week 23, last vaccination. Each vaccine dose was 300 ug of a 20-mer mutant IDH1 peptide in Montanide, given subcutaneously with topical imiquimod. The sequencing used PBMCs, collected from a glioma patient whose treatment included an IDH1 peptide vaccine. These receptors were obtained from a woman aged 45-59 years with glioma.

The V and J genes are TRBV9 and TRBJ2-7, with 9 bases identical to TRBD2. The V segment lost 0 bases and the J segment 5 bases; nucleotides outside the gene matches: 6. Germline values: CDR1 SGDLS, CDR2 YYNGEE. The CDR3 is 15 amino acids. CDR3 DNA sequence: TGTGCCAGCAGCGTAGGAGGCGGGAGGGCCAACGAGCAGTACTTC. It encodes CASSVGGGRANEQYF.

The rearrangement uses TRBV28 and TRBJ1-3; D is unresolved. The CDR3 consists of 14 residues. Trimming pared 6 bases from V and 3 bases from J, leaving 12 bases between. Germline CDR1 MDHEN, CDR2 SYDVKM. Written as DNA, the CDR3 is TGTGCCAGCAGCCAAAAGTTACATGGAAACACCATATATTTT. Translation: CASSQKLHGNTIYF.

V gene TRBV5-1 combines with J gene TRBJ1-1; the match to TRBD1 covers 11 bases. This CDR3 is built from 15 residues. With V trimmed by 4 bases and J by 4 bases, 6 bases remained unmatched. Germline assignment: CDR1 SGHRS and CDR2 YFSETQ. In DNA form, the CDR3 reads TGCGCCAGCAGCCCAAGGACAGGGGGCGTCACTGAAGCTTTCTTT. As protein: CASSPRTGGVTEAFF.

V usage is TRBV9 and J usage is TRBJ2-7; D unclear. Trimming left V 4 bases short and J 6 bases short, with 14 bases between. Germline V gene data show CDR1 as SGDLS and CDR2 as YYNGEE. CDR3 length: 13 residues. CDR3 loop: CASSRSGAGEQYF. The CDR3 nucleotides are TGTGCCAGCAGCCGATCCGGAGCAGGCGAGCAGTACTTC.

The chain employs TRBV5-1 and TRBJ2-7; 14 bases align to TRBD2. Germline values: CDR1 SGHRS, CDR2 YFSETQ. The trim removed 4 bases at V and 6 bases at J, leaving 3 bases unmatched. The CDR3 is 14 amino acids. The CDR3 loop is CASSPGTSGGEQYF. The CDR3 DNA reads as TGCGCCAGCAGCCCTGGGACTAGCGGGGGCGAGCAGTACTTC.

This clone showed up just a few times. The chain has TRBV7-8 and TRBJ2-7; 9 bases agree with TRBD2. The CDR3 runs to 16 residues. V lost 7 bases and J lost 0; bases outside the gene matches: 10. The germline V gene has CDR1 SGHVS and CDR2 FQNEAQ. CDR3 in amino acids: CASTQRAGGSSYEQYF. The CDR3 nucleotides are TGTGCCAGCACCCAGCGCGCGGGAGGGAGCTCCTACGAGCAGTACTTC.

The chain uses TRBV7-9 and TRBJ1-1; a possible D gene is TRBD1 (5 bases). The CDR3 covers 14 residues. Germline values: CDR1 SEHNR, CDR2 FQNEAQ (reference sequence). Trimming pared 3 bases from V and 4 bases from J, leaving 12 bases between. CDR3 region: CASSLGERGTEAFF. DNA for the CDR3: TGTGCCAGCAGCTTGGGGGAGCGGGGCACTGAAGCTTTCTTT.